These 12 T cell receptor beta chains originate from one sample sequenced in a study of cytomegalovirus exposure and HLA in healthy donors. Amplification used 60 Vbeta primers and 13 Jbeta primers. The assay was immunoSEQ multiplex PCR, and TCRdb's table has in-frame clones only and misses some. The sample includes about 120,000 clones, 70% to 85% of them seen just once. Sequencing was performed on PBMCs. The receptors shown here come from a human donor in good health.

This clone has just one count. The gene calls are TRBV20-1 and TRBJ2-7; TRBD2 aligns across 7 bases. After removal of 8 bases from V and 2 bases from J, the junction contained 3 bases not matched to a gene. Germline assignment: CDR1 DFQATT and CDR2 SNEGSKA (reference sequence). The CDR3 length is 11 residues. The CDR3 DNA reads TGCAGTACCGGACTAGCCTACGAGCAGTACTTC. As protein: CSTGLAYEQYF.

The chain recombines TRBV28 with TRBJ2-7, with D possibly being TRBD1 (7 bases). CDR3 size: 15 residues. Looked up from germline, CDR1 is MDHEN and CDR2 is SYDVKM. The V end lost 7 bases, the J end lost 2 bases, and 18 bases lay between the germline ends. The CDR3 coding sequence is TGTGCCAGCACCACCGGAGGGGGCTCACCCTACGAGCAGTACTTC. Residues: CASTTGGGSPYEQYF.

The CDR3 coding sequence is TGTGCCAGCAGCCCCTGGACAGGGCGGGCCGGGGAGCTGTTTTTT. Encoded protein: CASSPWTGRAGELFF. This chain links TRBV11-1 with TRBJ2-2; 8 nucleotides agree with TRBD1. CDR1 SGHAT and CDR2 FQDESV come from the germline V gene (reference sequence). V was clipped by 5 bases and J by 6 bases; unmatched bases: 8. The CDR3 has 15 amino acids. Drawing the rest from reference TRBV11-1 and TRBJ2-2, the complete variable domain is EAEVAQSPRYKITEKSQAVAFWCDPISGHATLYWYRQILGQGPELLVQFQDESVVDDSQLPKDRFSAERLKGVDSTLKIQPAELGDSAMYLCASSPWTGRAGELFFGEGSRLTVL.

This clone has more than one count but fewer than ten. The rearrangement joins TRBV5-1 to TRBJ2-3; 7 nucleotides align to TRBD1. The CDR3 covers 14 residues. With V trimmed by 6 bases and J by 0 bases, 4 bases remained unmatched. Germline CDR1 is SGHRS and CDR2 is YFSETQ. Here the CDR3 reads CASTTGQSTDTQYF. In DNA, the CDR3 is TGCGCCAGCACCACGGGACAGAGCACAGATACGCAGTATTTT.

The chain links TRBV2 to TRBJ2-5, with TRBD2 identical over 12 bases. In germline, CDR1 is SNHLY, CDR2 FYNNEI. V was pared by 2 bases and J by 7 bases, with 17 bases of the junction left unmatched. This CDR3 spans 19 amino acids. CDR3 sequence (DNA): TGTGCCAGCAGTGAAAGGACCCCTAGCGGGAGGGCCTCTGACACGACCCAGTACTTC. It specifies CASSERTPSGRASDTTQYF.

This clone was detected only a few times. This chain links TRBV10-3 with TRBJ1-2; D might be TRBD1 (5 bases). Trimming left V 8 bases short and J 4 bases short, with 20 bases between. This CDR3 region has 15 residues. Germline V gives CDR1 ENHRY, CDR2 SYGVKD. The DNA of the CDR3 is TGTGCCATCCGTCGCCAGGGCTCACTGACCTATGGCTACACCTTC. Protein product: CAIRRQGSLTYGYTF.

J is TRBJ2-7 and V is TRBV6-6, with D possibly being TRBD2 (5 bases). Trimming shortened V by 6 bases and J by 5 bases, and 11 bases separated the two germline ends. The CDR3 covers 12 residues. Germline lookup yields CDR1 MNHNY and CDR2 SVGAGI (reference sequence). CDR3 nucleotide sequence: TGTGCCAGCAGATATAACGGGGACGAGCAGTACTTC. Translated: CASRYNGDEQYF.

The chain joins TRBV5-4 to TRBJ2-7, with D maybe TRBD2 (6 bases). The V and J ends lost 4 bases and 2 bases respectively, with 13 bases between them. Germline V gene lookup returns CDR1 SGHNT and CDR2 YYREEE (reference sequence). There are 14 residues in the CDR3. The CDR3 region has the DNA TGTGCCAGCAGCCCGCCGGGGGAGACCTACGAGCAGTACTTC. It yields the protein CASSPPGETYEQYF.

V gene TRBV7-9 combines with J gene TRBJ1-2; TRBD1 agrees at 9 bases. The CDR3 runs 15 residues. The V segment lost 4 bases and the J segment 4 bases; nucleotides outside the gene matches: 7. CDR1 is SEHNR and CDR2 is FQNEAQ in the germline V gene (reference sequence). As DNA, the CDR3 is TGTGCCAGCAGCTCCGGACAGGGGCAAAGCTATGGCTACACCTTC. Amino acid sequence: CASSSGQGQSYGYTF.

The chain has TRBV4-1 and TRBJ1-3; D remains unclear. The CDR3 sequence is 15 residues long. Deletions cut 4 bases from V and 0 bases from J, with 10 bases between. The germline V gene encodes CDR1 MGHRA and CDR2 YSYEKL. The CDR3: CASSLRHDSGNTIYF. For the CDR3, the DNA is TGCGCCAGCAGCCTTCGACACGACTCTGGAAACACCATATATTTT.

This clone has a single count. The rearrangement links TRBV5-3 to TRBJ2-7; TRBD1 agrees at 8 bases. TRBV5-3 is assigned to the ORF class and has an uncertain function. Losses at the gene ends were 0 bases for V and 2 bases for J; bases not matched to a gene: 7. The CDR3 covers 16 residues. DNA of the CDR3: TGTGCCAGAAGCTTGGTCAGGGACAGGTTAACCTACGAGCAGTACTTC. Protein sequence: CARSLVRDRLTYEQYF.

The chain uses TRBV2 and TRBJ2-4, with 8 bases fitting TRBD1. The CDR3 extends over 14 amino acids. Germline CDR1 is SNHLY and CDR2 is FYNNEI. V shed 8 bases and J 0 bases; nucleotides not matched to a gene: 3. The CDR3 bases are TGTGCCAGCCTCAGGGGGCGAGCCAAAAACATTCAGTACTTC. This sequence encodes CASLRGRAKNIQYF.